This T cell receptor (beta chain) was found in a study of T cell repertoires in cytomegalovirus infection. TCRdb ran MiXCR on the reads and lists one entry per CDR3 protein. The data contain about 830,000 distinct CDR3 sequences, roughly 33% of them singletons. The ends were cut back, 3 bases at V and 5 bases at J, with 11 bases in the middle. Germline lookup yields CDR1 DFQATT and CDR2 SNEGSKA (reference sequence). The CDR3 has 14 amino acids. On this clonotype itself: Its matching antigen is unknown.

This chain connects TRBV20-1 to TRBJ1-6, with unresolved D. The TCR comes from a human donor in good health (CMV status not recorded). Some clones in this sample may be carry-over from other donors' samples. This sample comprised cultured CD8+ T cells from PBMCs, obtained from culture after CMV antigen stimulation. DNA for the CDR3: TGCAGTGCTAGTTGGACGGATCATAATTCACCCCTCCACTTT. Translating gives CSASWTDHNSPLHF.